Listed below are T cell receptor beta chains from one sample, sequenced in a study of OX40 agonist ivuxolimab in advanced cancers. Sequenced by immunoSEQ multiplex PCR; TCRdb stores in-frame clones only, minus some. The table records around 60,000 clones, around 90% of them present only once. Sequenced here: CD4+ or CD8+ T cells sorted from blood, sampled in a trial of the OX40 agonist ivuxolimab. The receptors stem from an adult with an advanced solid tumor such as melanoma, head and neck, liver or kidney cancer. The CDR3 runs from the conserved cysteine through the conserved F or W. The D gene is left open where the match is weak. The size of a clone is reported for some rows only, either as once, few or many, or as a class for expanded clones.

>.|.|16|TRBV5-1|TRBJ2-2
CASSLDVTENTGELFF
TGCGCCAGCAGCTTGGATGTGACAGAAAACACCGGGGAGCTGTTTTTT
>.|TRBD2|12|TRBV28|TRBJ2-5
CASNGGGKTQYF
TGTGCCAGCAATGGGGGGGGAAAGACCCAGTACTTC
>.|.|14|TRBV14|TRBJ2-7
CASSQDFRVNEQYF
TGTGCCAGCAGCCAAGATTTCAGGGTCAACGAGCAGTACTTC
>.|.|14|TRBV7-2|TRBJ1-5
CASSLGPDNQPQHF
TGTGCCAGCAGCTTAGGGCCGGACAATCAGCCCCAGCATTTT
>.|.|14|TRBV5-6|TRBJ1-4
CASSLSQTDEKLFF
TGTGCCAGCAGCTTGTCTCAGACGGATGAAAAACTGTTTTTT
>.|.|13|TRBV28|TRBJ2-2
CASNSSPTGELFF
TGTGCCAGCAACAGCAGCCCCACCGGGGAGCTGTTTTTT
>.|.|13|TRBV5-5|TRBJ2-5
CASSLIDRETQYF
TGTGCCAGCAGCCTTATAGACAGGGAGACCCAGTACTTC
>.|.|16|TRBV7-2|TRBJ1-3
CASSRRGARGRNTIYF
TGTGCCAGCAGCCGCAGAGGGGCCAGGGGAAGAAACACCATATATTTT
>.|.|19|TRBV7-2|TRBJ1-6
CASSLFPTRDRTNNSPLHF
TGTGCCAGCAGCTTATTCCCCACTCGAGACAGGACAAACAATTCACCCCTCCACTTT
>few|.|12|TRBV7-9|TRBJ1-2
CASRGSGYGYTF
TGTGCCAGCAGGGGGAGCGGCTATGGCTACACCTTC
>.|.|12|TRBV7-9|TRBJ2-3
CASSSTRDTQYF
TGTGCCAGCAGCTCAACACGGGATACGCAGTATTTT
>.|.|14|TRBV18|TRBJ2-5
CASSPYVGQETQYF
TGTGCCAGCTCACCATACGTCGGACAGGAGACCCAGTACTTC
>.|.|16|TRBV15|TRBJ1-5
CATSRDPTRYNQPQHF
TGTGCCACCAGCAGAGATCCCACAAGATACAATCAGCCCCAGCATTTT
>.|TRBD2|14|TRBV11-2|TRBJ2-1
CASSFGLAGTKRFF
TGTGCCAGCAGCTTTGGACTAGCGGGAACGAAACGGTTCTTC
>.|.|15|TRBV7-9|TRBJ2-1
CASSLVWETNNEQFF
TGTGCCAGCAGCTTAGTCTGGGAGACTAACAATGAGCAGTTCTTC
>once|TRBD1|15|TRBV6-5|TRBJ1-3
CASSRGQSARNTIYF
TGTGCCAGCAGCCGGGGACAGTCAGCAAGAAACACCATATATTTT
>.|.|14|TRBV6-6|TRBJ2-2
CASSYSGRTGELFF
TGTGCCAGCAGTTACTCAGGGCGCACCGGGGAGCTGTTTTTT